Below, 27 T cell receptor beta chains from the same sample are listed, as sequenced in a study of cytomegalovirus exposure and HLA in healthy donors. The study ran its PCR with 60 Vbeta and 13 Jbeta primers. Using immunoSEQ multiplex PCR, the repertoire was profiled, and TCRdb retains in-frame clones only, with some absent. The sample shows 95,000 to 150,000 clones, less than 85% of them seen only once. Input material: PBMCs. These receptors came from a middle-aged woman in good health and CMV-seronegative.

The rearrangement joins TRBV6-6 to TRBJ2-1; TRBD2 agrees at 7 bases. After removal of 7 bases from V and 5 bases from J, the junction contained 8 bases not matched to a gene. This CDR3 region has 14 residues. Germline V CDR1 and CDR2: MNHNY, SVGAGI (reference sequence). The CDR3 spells CASTRTSINNEQFF. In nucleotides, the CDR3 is TGTGCCAGCACCCGGACTAGTATAAACAATGAGCAGTTCTTC.

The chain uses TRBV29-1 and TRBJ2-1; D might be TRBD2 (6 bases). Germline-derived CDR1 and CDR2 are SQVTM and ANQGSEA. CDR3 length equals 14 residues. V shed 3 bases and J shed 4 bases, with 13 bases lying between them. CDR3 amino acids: CSVDLAGLYNEQFF. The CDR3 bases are TGCAGCGTTGACCTCGCGGGATTATACAATGAGCAGTTCTTC.

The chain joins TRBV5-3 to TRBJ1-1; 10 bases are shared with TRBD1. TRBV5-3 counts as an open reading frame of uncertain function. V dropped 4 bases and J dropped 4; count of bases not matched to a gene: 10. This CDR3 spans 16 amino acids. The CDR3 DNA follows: TGTGCCAGAAGCCACCTGAGACAGGGGGCCAGCACTGAAGCTTTCTTT. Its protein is CARSHLRQGASTEAFF.

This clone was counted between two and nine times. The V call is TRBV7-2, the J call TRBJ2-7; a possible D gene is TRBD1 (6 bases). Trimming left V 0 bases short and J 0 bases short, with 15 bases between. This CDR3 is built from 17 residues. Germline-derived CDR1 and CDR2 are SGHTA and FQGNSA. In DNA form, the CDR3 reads TGTGCCAGCAGCTTAGCGACGGGACACAAGGACTCCTACGAGCAGTACTTC. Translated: CASSLATGHKDSYEQYF. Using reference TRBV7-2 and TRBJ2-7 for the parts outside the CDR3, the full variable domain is GAGVSQSPSNKVTEKGKDVELRCDPISGHTALYWYRQSLGQGLEFLIYFQGNSAPDKSGLPSDRFSAERTGGSVSTLTIQRTQQEDSAVYLCASSLATGHKDSYEQYFGPGTRLTVT.

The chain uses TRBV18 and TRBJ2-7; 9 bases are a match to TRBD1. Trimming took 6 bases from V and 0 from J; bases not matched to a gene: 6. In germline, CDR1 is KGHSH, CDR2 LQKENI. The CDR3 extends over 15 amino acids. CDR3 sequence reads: CASSPRTGASYEQYF. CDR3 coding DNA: TGTGCCAGCTCCCCGAGGACAGGGGCCTCCTACGAGCAGTACTTC.

The CDR3 DNA follows: TGTGCCAGCCCAATTGGGGGGGATTGGACCGGGGAGCTGTTTTTT. As protein: CASPIGGDWTGELFF. The chain links TRBV30 to TRBJ2-2, with TRBD2 matching 7 bases. Trimming cost V 8 bases and J 5 bases; bases outside gene matches: 14. Germline V lookup: CDR1 GTSNPN, CDR2 SVGIG (reference sequence). The CDR3 covers 15 residues.

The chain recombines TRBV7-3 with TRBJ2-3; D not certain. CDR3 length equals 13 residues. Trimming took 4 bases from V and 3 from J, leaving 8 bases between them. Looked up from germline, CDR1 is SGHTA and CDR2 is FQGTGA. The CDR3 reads CASSSGKTDTQYF. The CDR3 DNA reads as TGTGCCAGCAGCTCAGGCAAAACAGATACGCAGTATTTT.

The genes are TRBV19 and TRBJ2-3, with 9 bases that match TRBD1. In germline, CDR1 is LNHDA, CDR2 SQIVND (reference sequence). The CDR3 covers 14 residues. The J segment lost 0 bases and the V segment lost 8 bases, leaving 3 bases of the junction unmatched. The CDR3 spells CASGDRGSTDTQYF. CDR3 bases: TGTGCCAGTGGAGACAGGGGGAGCACAGATACGCAGTATTTT.

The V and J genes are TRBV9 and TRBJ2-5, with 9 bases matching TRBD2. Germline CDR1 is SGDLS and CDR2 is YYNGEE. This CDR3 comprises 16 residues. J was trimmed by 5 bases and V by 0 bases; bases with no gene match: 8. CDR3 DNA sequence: TGTGCCAGCAGCGTAGCATCAGCGGGGGGATCCGAGACCCAGTACTTC. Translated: CASSVASAGGSETQYF. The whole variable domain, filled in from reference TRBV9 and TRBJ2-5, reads DSGVTQTPKHLITATGQRVTLRCSPRSGDLSVYWYQQSLDQGLQFLIQYYNGEERAKGNILERFSAQQFPDLHSELNLSSLELGDSALYFCASSVASAGGSETQYFGPGTRLLVL.

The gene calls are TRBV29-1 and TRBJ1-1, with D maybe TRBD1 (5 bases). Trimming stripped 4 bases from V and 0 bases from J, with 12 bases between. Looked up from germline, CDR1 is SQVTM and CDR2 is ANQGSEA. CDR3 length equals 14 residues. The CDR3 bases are TGCAGCGTTGGGAGGGGTACGATGAACACTGAAGCTTTCTTT. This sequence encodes CSVGRGTMNTEAFF.

The DNA for the CDR3 is TGTGCCAGCAGCTTAACCCGGGACTCCCCCTACGAGCAGTACTTC. Protein sequence: CASSLTRDSPYEQYF. The chain uses TRBV7-2 and TRBJ2-7; maybe TRBD2 (6 bases). The CDR3 covers 15 residues. V lost 2 bases to trimming and J lost 2 bases, with 13 bases between them. In germline, CDR1 is SGHTA, CDR2 FQGNSA.

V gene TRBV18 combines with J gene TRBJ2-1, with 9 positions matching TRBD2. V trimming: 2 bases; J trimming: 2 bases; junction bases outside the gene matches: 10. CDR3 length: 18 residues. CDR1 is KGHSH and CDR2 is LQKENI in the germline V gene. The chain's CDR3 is CASSPGGGGRRPYNEQFF. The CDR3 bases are TGTGCCAGCTCACCAGGCGGGGGGGGGCGGCGTCCCTACAATGAGCAGTTCTTC.

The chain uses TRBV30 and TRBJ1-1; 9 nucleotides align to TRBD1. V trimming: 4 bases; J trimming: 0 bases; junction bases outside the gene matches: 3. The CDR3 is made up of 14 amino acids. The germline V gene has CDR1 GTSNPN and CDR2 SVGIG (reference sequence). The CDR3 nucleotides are TGTGCCTGGATGCGGACAGGGGTGAACACTGAAGCTTTCTTT. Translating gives CAWMRTGVNTEAFF.

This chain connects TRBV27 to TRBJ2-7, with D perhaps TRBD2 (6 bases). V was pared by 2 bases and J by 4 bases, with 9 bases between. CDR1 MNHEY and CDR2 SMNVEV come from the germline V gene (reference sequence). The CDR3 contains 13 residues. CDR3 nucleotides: TGTGCCAGCAGTTTAGCGGGATTTTACGAGCAGTACTTC. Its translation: CASSLAGFYEQYF.

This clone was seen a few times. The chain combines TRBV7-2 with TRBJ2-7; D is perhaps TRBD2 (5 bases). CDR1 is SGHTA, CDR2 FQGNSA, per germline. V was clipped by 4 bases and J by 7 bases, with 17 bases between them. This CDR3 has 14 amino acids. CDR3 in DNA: TGTGCCAGCAGCTCGGACGGATCTGGAGGTGAGCAGTACTTC. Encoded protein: CASSSDGSGGEQYF.

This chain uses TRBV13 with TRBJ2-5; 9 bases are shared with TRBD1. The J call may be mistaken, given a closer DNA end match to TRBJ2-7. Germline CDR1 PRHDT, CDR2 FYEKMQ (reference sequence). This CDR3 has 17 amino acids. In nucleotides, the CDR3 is TGTGCCAGCAGCTTTACCCTTAGGACAGGGGACGGGTACGAGCAGTACTTC. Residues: CASSFTLRTGDGYEQYF.

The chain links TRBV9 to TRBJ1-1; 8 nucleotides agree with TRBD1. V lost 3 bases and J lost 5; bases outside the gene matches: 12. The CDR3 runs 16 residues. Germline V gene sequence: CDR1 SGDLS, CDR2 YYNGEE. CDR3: CASSAGARTGWTEAFF. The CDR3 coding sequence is TGTGCCAGCAGCGCGGGGGCCCGGACAGGGTGGACTGAAGCTTTCTTT.

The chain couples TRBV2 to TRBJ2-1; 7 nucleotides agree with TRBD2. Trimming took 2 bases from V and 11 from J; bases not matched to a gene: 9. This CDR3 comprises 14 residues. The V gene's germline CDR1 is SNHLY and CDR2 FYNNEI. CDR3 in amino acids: CASSESPTRGKQFF. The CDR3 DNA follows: TGTGCCAGCAGTGAATCCCCTACGCGGGGGAAGCAGTTCTTC.

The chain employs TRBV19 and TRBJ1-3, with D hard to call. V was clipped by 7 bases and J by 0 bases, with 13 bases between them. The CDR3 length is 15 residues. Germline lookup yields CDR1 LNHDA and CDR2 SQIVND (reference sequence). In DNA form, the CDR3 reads TGTGCCAGTAATTATCGGCGGGGCTCTGGAAACACCATATATTTT. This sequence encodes CASNYRRGSGNTIYF.

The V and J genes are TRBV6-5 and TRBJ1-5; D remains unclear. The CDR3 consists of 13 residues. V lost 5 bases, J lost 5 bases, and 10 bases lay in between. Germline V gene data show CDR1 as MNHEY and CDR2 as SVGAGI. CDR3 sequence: CASSRRLDQPQHF. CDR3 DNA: TGTGCCAGCAGTCGTAGACTCGATCAGCCCCAGCATTTT.

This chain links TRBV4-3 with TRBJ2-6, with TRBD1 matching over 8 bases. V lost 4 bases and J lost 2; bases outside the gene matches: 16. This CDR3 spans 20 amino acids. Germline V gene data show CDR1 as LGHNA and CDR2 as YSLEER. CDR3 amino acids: CASSLYVLGQGIAGANVLTF. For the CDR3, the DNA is TGCGCCAGCAGCCTATACGTTCTTGGACAGGGCATTGCTGGGGCCAACGTCCTGACTTTC.

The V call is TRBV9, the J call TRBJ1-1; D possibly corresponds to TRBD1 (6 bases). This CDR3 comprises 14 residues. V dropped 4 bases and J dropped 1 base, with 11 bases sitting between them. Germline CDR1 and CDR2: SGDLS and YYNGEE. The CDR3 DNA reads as TGTGCCAGCAGCACCCAGGGGACGAACACTGAAGCTTTCTTT. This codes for CASSTQGTNTEAFF.

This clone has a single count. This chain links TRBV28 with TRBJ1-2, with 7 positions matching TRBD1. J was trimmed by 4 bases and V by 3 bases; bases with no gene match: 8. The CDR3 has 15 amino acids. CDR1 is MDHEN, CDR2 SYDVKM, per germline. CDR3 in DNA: TGTGCCAGCAGTTTGATTGTTTCAGGGGGCTATGGCTACACCTTC. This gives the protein CASSLIVSGGYGYTF.

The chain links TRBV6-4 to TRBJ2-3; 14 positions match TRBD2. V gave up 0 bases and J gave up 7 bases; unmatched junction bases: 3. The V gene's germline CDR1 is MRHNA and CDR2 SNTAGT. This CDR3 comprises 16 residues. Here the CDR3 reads CASSDSGTSGSNTQYF. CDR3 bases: TGTGCCAGCAGTGACTCTGGGACTAGCGGGAGTAATACGCAGTATTTT.

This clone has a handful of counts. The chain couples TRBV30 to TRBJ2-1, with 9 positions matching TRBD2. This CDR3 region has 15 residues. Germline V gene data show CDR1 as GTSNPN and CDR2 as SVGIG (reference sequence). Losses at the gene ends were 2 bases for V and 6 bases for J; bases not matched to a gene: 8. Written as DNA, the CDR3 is TGTGCCTGGAGTCTTAGCGGGAGCATCCCCAATGAGCAGTTCTTC. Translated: CAWSLSGSIPNEQFF.

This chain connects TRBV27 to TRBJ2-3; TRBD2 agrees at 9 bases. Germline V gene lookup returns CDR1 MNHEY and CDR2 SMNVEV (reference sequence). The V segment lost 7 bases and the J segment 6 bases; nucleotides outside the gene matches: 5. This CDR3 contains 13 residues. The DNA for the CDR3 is TGTGCCAGCACCGCGGGGGGGTCTGATACGCAGTATTTT. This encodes CASTAGGSDTQYF.

The CDR3 coding sequence is TGTGCCAGCTCACCACCGTTAGGGGCTGGAAACACCATATATTTT. This codes for CASSPPLGAGNTIYF. The chain is built from TRBV18 and TRBJ1-3; D is possibly TRBD1 (5 bases). This CDR3 contains 15 residues. Trimming removed 0 bases from V and 2 bases from J, with 8 bases in between. CDR1 is KGHSH, CDR2 LQKENI, per germline. Using reference TRBV18 and TRBJ1-3 for the parts outside the CDR3, the full variable domain is NAGVMQNPRHLVRRRGQEARLRCSPMKGHSHVYWYRQLPEEGLKFMVYLQKENIIDESGMPKERFSAEFPKEGPSILRIQQVVRGDSAAYFCASSPPLGAGNTIYFGEGSWLTVV.